This T cell receptor (beta chain) was observed in a study of shared clonotypes between healthy human individuals. Study-level background: Two women and three men aged 18 to 49 made up the donors. Per-donor plates numbered three CD4 naive, three CD4 memory, two CD8 naive and one CD8 memory. Overall study results and limits: Larger estimated richness was generally seen in naive subsets than in memory subsets.

Turning to this clone: Its antigen remains unidentified.

The V end lost 4 bases, the J end lost 2 bases, and 9 bases lay between the germline ends. Germline V gene lookup returns CDR1 MGHRA and CDR2 YSYEKL. The CDR3 has 13 residues. As handled by the study authors: Junction-only sequences produced by ImmunoSEQ had no quality scores, so filtering differed. The method was immunoSEQ multiplex PCR; TCRdb's version includes in-frame clones alone and lacks a portion of them. V, J and clone size are taken as reported in that table, and D and trimming were inferred from the DNA itself. The sample holds 2 million to 2.5 million clones, around 95% seen once. Sequences were obtained from naive CD4+ T cells sorted from blood. This sample's subset: CD45RA+ positively selected. The chain combines TRBV4-1 with TRBJ2-7; D gene unclear. The source of this sequence is a man aged 18 to 29 in good health. Written as DNA, the CDR3 is TGCGCCAGCAGCCTTAAGCAGGCCTACGAGCAGTACTTC. This gives the protein CASSLKQAYEQYF.